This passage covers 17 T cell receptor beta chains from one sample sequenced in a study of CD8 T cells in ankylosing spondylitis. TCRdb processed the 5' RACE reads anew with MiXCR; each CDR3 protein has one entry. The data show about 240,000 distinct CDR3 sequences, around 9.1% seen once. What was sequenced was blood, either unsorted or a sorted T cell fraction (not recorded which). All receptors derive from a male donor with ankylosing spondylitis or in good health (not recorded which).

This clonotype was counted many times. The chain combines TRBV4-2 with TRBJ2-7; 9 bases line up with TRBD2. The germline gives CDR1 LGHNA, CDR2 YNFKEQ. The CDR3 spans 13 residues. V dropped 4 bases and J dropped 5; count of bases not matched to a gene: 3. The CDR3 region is CASSLSGGNEQYF. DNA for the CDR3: TGTGCCAGCAGCCTTAGCGGGGGAAACGAGCAGTACTTC.

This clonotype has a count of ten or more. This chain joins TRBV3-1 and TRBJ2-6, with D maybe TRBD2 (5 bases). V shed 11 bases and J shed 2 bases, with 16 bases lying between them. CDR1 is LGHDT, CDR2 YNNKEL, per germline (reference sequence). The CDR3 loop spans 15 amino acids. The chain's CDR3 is CASSSYGTGANVLTF. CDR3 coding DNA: TGTGCCTCCTCCTCCTACGGGACTGGGGCCAACGTCCTGACTTTC.

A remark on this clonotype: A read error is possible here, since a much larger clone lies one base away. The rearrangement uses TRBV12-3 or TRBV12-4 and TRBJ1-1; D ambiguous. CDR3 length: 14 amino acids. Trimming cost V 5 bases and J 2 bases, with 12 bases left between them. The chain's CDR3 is CASSPVRENTEAFF. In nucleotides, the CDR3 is TGTGCCAGCAGTCCGGTGAGGGAAAACACTGAAGCTTTCTTT.

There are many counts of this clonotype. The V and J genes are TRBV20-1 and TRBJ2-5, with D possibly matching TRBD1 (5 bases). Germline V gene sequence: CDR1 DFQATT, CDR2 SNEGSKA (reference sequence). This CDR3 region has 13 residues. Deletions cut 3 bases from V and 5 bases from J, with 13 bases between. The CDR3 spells CSARSREMETQYF. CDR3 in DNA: TGCAGTGCTAGGAGCAGGGAAATGGAGACCCAGTACTTC.

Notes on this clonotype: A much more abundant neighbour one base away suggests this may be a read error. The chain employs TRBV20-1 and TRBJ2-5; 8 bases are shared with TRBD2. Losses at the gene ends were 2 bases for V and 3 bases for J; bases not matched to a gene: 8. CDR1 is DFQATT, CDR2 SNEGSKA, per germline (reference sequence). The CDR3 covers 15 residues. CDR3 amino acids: CSARTSGTREETQYF. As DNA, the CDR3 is TGCAGTGCTAGAACTTCCGGGACTAGAGAAGAGACCCAGTACTTC.

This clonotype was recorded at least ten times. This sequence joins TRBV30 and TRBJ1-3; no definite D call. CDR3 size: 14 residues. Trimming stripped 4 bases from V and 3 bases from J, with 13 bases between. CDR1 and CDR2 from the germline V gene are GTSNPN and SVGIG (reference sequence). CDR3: CAWTDPRVGNTIYF. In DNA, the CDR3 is TGTGCCTGGACCGATCCGAGGGTTGGAAACACCATATATTTT.

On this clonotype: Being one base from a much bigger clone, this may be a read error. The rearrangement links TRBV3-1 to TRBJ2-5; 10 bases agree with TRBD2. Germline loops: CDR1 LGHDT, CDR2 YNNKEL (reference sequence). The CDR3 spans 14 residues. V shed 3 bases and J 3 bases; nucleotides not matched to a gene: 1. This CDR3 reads CASSHLAGEETQYF. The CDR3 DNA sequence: TGTGCCAGCAGCCACCTAGCGGGAGAAGAGACCCAGTACTTC.

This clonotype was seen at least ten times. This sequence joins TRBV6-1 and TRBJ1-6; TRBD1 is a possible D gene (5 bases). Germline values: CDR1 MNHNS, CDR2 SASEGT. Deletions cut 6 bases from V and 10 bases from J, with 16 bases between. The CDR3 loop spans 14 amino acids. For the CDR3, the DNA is TGTGCCAGCAGCCCCCCCGGGGACGGATCACCCCTCCACTTT. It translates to CASSPPGDGSPLHF.

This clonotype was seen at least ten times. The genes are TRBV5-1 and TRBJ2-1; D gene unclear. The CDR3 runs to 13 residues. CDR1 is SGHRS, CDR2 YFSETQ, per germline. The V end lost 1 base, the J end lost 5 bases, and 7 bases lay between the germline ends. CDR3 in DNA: TGCGCCAGCAGCTTGACACTGCACAATGAGCAGTTCTTC. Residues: CASSLTLHNEQFF.

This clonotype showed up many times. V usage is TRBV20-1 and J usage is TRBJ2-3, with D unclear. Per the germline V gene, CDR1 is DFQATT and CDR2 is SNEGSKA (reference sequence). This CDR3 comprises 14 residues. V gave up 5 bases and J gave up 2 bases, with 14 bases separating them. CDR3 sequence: CSAPPAQNTDTQYF. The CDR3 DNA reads TGCAGTGCTCCACCGGCTCAGAACACAGATACGCAGTATTTT.

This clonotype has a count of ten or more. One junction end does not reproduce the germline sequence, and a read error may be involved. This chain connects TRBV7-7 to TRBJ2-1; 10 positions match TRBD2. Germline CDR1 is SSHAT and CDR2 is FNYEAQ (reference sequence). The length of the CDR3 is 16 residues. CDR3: CASSSGLAVPYNEQFF. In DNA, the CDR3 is TGTGCTAGCAGCTCTGGACTAGCGGTACCCTACAATGAGCAGTTCTTC.

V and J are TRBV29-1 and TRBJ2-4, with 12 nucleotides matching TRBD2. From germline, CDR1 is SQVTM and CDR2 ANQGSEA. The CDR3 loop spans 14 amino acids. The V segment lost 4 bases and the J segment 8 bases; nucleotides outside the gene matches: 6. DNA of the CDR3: TGCAGCGTTGCTAGCGGGAGGGCCTTGTACATTCAGTACTTC. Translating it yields CSVASGRALYIQYF.

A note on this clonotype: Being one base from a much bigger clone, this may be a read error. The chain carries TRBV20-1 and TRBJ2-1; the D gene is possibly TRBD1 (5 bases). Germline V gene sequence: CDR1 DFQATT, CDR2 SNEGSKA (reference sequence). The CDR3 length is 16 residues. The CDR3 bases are TGCAGTGCTAGAGATCAGTTAGGGGTGGTCTACAATGAGCGGTTCTTC. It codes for CSARDQLGVVYNERFF.

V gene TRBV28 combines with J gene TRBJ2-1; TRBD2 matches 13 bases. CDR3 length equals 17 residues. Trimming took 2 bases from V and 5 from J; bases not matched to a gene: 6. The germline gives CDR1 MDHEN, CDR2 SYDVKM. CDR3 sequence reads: CASSLPSGLAGNNEQFF. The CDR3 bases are TGTGCCAGCAGTTTACCCTCGGGACTAGCGGGAAACAATGAGCAGTTCTTC. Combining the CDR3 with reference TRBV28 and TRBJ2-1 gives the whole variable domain DVKVTQSSRYLVKRTGEKVFLECVQDMDHENMFWYRQDPGLGLRLIYFSYDVKMKEKGDIPEGYSVSREKKERFSLILESASTNQTSMYLCASSLPSGLAGNNEQFFGPGTRLTVL.

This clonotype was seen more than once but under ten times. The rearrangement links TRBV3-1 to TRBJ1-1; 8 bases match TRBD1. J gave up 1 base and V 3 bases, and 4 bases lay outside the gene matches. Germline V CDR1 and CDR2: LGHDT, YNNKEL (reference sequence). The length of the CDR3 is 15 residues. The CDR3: CASSHAGGGNTEAFF. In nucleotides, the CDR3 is TGTGCCAGCAGCCACGCAGGGGGCGGGAACACTGAAGCTTTCTTT.

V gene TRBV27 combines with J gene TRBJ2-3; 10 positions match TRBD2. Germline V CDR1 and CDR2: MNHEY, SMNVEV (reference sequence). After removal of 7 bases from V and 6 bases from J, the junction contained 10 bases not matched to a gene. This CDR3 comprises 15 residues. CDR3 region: CASIPLAGEDDTQYF. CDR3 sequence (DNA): TGTGCCAGCATCCCCCTAGCGGGAGAAGATGATACGCAGTATTTT.

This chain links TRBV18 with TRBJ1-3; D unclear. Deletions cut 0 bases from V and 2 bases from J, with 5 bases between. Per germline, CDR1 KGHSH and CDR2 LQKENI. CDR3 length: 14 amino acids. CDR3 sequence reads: CASSPPPPGNTIYF. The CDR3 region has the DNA TGTGCCAGCTCACCACCTCCACCTGGAAACACCATATATTTT.